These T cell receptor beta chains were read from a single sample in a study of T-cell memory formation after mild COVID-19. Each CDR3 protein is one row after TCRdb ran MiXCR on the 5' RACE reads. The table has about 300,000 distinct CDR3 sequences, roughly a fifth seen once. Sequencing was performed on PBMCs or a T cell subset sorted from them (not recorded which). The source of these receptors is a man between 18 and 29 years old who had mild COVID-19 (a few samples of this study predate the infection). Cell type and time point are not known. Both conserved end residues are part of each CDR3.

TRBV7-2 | CASSPPPTDTQYF
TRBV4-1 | CASSPEGQQVKNIQYF
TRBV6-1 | CASSEWTGGGGYTF
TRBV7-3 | CASSLAYGDGYTF
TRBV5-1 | CASSLAGQGGEKLFF
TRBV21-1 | CASSSLTGALNTEAFF
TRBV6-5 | CASSYGRTLAKNIQYF
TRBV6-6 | CASSTTGDGNTIYF
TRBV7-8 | CASSQPGSGGTLDTQYF
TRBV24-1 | CATSGGDTQYF
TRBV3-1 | CASSQDSSSGFYNEQFF
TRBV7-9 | CASSFGGPNEQFF
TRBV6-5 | CASRRGQGVYEQYF
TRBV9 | CASSVVPSNRPDTQYF
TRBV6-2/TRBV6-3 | CASGRVELFF
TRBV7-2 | CASSLKGTQYF
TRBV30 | CACHPGGYSPLHF
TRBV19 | CASAGSRPHF
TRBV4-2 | CASSQEVSVGELFF
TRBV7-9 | CASSQNRQENSPLHF
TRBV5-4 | CASSAGTSGVRTDTQYF
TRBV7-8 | CASSPPLAVDEQFF
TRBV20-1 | CSAPRQSYGYTF
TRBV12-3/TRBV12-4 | CASSSYRAAFF
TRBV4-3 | CASSLRTGDTEAFF
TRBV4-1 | CASSQVGTGGWKLFF
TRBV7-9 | CASSNQGEVEAFF
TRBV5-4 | CASSTKTGGAGTNEKLFF
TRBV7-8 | CASSFSSGRFGEQFF
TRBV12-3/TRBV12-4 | CASSFYSFTDTQYF
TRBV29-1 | CSVAISRGSGANVLTF
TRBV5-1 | CASSRLLSGQGTDTQYF
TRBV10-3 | CAISASTGDQWAQHF
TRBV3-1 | CASSQGLGGYTF
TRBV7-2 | CASSSYSGGFSYEQYF
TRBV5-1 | CASSLGGGQDTQYF
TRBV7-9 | CASSPGFGYTF
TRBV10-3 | CASQTGAGNTIYF
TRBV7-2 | CASSLSTGTHRGYTF
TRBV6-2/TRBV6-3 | CASSYSTAGGRSTDTQYF
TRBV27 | CASSLIMGGGTEAFF
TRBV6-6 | CASNAYNYGYTF